Each of the 22 T cell receptor beta chains below was sequenced from the same sample in a study of Tregs in tolerant kidney transplant recipients. Assay: immunoSEQ multiplex PCR; the TCRdb copy retains only in-frame clones and omits some. The sample yields around 85,000 clones, around 90% seen once. This material consisted of Tregs from blood, taken before the transplant. The receptors were sampled from a human donor who received a combined kidney and bone marrow transplant.

A remark on this clone: One junction end disagrees with the germline gene, perhaps due to a read error. The CDR3 nucleotides are TGTGCTAGCAGCCGTGGACTAGCGGGAGAGACAGATGAGCAGTTCTTC. Translating gives CASSRGLAGETDEQFF. J is TRBJ2-1 and V is TRBV7-7; the match to TRBD2 covers 13 bases. Germline-derived CDR1 and CDR2 are SSHAT and FNYEAQ (reference sequence). The CDR3 totals 16 residues.

The gene calls are TRBV2 and TRBJ2-3; 12 bases are a match to TRBD2. CDR3 length: 18 amino acids. Trimming at V came to 1 base and at J to 3 bases, leaving 8 bases not matched to a gene. Germline values: CDR1 SNHLY, CDR2 FYNNEI. The CDR3 reads CASSEERTTSGRTDTQYF. In DNA, the CDR3 is TGTGCCAGCAGTGAAGAACGGACGACTAGCGGGAGAACAGATACGCAGTATTTT.

This clone is a singleton in its sample. The chain recombines TRBV7-6 with TRBJ2-1; D is possibly TRBD2 (7 bases). This CDR3 region has 16 residues. In germline, CDR1 is SGHVS, CDR2 FNYEAQ. With 2 bases removed from V and 6 bases from J, the gap between germline ends came to 17 bases. CDR3 DNA: TGTGCCAGCAGCTTAATGGGGGGGCAGGTGTTCAATGAGCAGTTCTTC. Its protein is CASSLMGGQVFNEQFF.

The rearrangement joins TRBV18 to TRBJ2-2; D gene ambiguous. The germline V gene has CDR1 KGHSH and CDR2 LQKENI. V shed 2 bases and J shed 6 bases, with 19 bases lying between them. This CDR3 comprises 17 residues. The CDR3 nucleotides read TGTGCCAGCTCACCAGTTGGAGTAACCGATGGTTCCGGGGAGCTGTTTTTT. Translating gives CASSPVGVTDGSGELFF.

CDR3 nucleotide sequence: TGTGCCAGCAGCTTATTTGGATTGATGGGACCACCCCAGGAGCAGTACTTC. Protein sequence: CASSLFGLMGPPQEQYF. The J gene is TRBJ2-7, the V gene TRBV7-6; D could derive from TRBD1 or TRBD2 (5 bases each). Germline lookup yields CDR1 SGHVS and CDR2 FNYEAQ. This CDR3 has 17 residues. V lost 2 bases and J 7 bases, leaving 24 bases between the germline ends.

This chain uses TRBV5-1 with TRBJ2-6; D is unclear. Per germline, CDR1 SGHRS and CDR2 YFSETQ. Between the trimmed V and J ends, which lost 7 bases and 2 bases, there was a span of 7 bases. This CDR3 is built from 13 residues. In nucleotides, the CDR3 is TGCGCCAGCGAAGGGACTGGGGCCAACGTCCTGACTTTC. Its translation is CASEGTGANVLTF.

V is TRBV11-1 and J is TRBJ2-7; a weak D match, TRBD1 (6 bases). Germline V gene data show CDR1 as SGHAT and CDR2 as FQDESV (reference sequence). The length of the CDR3 is 16 residues. The germline V and J ends were trimmed by 5 bases and 4 bases, with 21 bases remaining between them. CDR3 DNA: TGTGCCAGCAGCCCCGGGACACTGGATGATTTATACGAGCAGTACTTC. This sequence encodes CASSPGTLDDLYEQYF.

The V gene is TRBV19, the J gene TRBJ1-5; D is possibly TRBD1 (5 bases). Deletions cut 0 bases from V and 3 bases from J, with 15 bases between. The length of the CDR3 is 17 residues. Per germline, CDR1 LNHDA and CDR2 SQIVND (reference sequence). As DNA, the CDR3 is TGTGCCAGTAGTATAGAACGTGGGCAGGGAACCAATCAGCCCCAGCATTTT. It codes for CASSIERGQGTNQPQHF.

The rearrangement uses TRBV6-6 and TRBJ2-5; D possibly corresponds to TRBD2 (5 bases). The germline V gene has CDR1 MNHNY and CDR2 SVGAGI (reference sequence). V shed 0 bases and J shed 4 bases, with 12 bases lying between them. The length of the CDR3 is 15 residues. CDR3 protein: CASSYSLGVRETQYF. The CDR3 nucleotides read TGTGCCAGCAGTTACTCCTTGGGAGTACGAGAGACCCAGTACTTC.

This clone was recorded once. The chain employs TRBV10-3 and TRBJ1-2; D ambiguous. V gave up 5 bases and J gave up 8 bases, with 27 bases separating them. Germline V CDR1 and CDR2: ENHRY, SYGVKD. The CDR3 has 17 amino acids. CDR3 sequence reads: CAISRMRTTREEEGYTF. The CDR3 DNA sequence: TGTGCCATCAGTAGGATGCGCACAACAAGAGAAGAAGAGGGCTACACCTTC.

The chain links TRBV9 to TRBJ2-1, with 7 bases matching TRBD2. The CDR3 is 15 amino acids. CDR1 SGDLS and CDR2 YYNGEE come from the germline V gene. The trim removed 0 bases at V and 2 bases at J, leaving 2 bases unmatched. Written as DNA, the CDR3 is TGTGCCAGCAGCGTAGACGGGAGGACCTACAATGAGCAGTTCTTC. This codes for CASSVDGRTYNEQFF.

This chain connects TRBV10-1 to TRBJ2-7; 11 bases align to TRBD2. J was trimmed by 4 bases and V by 8 bases; bases with no gene match: 7. CDR1 and CDR2 from the germline V gene are WNHNN and SYGVQD (reference sequence). The CDR3 sequence is 14 residues long. The CDR3 sequence: CASSSTSGIYEQYF. The DNA of the CDR3 is TGCGCCAGCTCTTCGACTAGCGGGATATACGAGCAGTACTTC.

The genes are TRBV11-2 and TRBJ2-7; 7 nucleotides agree with TRBD2. The CDR3 runs 14 residues. Germline V gives CDR1 SGHAT, CDR2 FQNNGV. With 1 base clipped from V and 2 bases from J, the junction kept 2 bases outside the gene matches. The DNA of the CDR3 is TGTGCCAGCAGCTTAGTGAGCGGGACCTACGAGCAGTACTTC. Protein: CASSLVSGTYEQYF.

The chain links TRBV7-2 to TRBJ1-2; D is possibly TRBD1 (6 bases). CDR1 is SGHTA, CDR2 FQGNSA, per germline. V was shortened by 7 bases and J by 4 bases, with 10 bases between the two germline ends. The CDR3 runs 12 residues. CDR3 in amino acids: CASKTGFYGYTF. In DNA, the CDR3 is TGTGCCAGCAAAACAGGGTTCTATGGCTACACCTTC.

The CDR3 nucleotides are TGCAGCGTTGAACCCCTCGTCACTGATACGCAGTATTTT. Amino acid sequence: CSVEPLVTDTQYF. This chain links TRBV29-1 with TRBJ2-3; unclear D gene. The CDR3 totals 13 residues. CDR1 is SQVTM and CDR2 is ANQGSEA in the germline V gene. V was cut by 2 bases and J by 6 bases, with 12 bases left in between.

This clone occurred once. This sequence joins TRBV6-5 and TRBJ1-2; 8 positions match TRBD1. Germline V CDR1 and CDR2: MNHEY, SVGAGI. CDR3 size: 15 residues. The CDR3 DNA reads as TGTGCTTCGTACCCTGGACAGGGTGCGGACTATGGCTACACCTTC. This translates into CASYPGQGADYGYTF.

CDR3 loop: CASSGGSGYTF. The CDR3 coding sequence is TGTGCCAGCAGCGGGGGGAGCGGCTACACCTTC. V is TRBV2 and J is TRBJ1-2; perhaps TRBD1 as D (5 bases). The CDR3 has 11 residues. CDR1 SNHLY and CDR2 FYNNEI come from the germline V gene. V was clipped by 6 bases and J by 8 bases, with 10 bases between them. The variable domain in full, with the rest retrieved from reference TRBV2 and TRBJ1-2, is EPEVTQTPSHQVTQMGQEVILRCVPISNHLYFYWYRQILGQKVEFLVSFYNNEISEKSEIFDDQFSVERPDGSNFTLKIRSTKLEDSAMYFCASSGGSGYTFGSGTRLTVV.

The gene calls are TRBV27 and TRBJ2-1, with D unresolved. Trimming stripped 5 bases from V and 7 bases from J, with 24 bases between. CDR3 length equals 17 residues. Per the germline V gene, CDR1 is MNHEY and CDR2 is SMNVEV (reference sequence). The DNA for the CDR3 is TGTGCCAGCAGTAGTAATTCGGCCTTAAAAAGAGGAAATGAGCAGTTCTTC. Translated, it gives CASSSNSALKRGNEQFF.

J is TRBJ2-7 and V is TRBV19, with 8 bases aligning to TRBD2. CDR3 length equals 17 residues. The V gene end was trimmed by 3 bases and the J gene end by 0 bases; junction bases not matched to a gene: 10. CDR1 is LNHDA and CDR2 is SQIVND in the germline V gene (reference sequence). In DNA, the CDR3 is TGTGCCAGTAGTATCCGCCTGACTAGCGCCAGCTCCTACGAGCAGTACTTC. Protein: CASSIRLTSASSYEQYF.

The CDR3 sequence: CASSVRGYRGGFYNEQFF. The CDR3 DNA reads as TGTGCCAGCAGCGTAAGGGGGTATAGGGGGGGGTTTTACAATGAGCAGTTCTTC. The chain links TRBV7-2 to TRBJ2-1; weak D call: TRBD2 (7 bases). Trimming shortened V by 5 bases and J by 4 bases, and 24 bases separated the two germline ends. The CDR3 spans 18 residues. The germline gives CDR1 SGHTA, CDR2 FQGNSA.

The DNA of the CDR3 is TGTGCCAGCAGCCGACGAGGGGGGCCCACAAGCACAGATACGCAGTATTTT. Translated, it gives CASSRRGGPTSTDTQYF. The chain is built from TRBV7-3 and TRBJ2-3, with D possibly called TRBD1 or TRBD2 (6 bases each). From germline, CDR1 is SGHTA and CDR2 FQGTGA. V was clipped by 5 bases and J by 0 bases, with 18 bases between them. This CDR3 is built from 17 residues.

The gene calls are TRBV2 and TRBJ2-1, with TRBD2 matching over 15 bases. This CDR3 has 14 amino acids. The germline V gene encodes CDR1 SNHLY and CDR2 FYNNEI. Losses at the gene ends were 4 bases for V and 9 bases for J; bases not matched to a gene: 1. The CDR3 region is CASSGTSGRGEQFF. The CDR3 DNA follows: TGTGCCAGCAGTGGGACTAGCGGGAGGGGTGAGCAGTTCTTC.